This record looks at one T cell receptor (beta chain) sequence and its context. Sequenced by immunoSEQ multiplex PCR; TCRdb stores in-frame clones only, minus some. The data show around 200,000 clones, 80% to 90% seen once. This sample is drawn from a study of blood T cell repertoires in COVID-19. About the research overall: The samples span acute and convalescent COVID-19 from the United States, Italy and Spain.

The CDR3 is 14 amino acids. CDR1 is KGHSH, CDR2 LQKENI, per germline. V shed 5 bases and J shed 1 base, with 12 bases lying between them. This chain connects TRBV18 to TRBJ2-7; D is perhaps TRBD1 (6 bases). The sequenced sample was peripheral blood. The sequence was obtained from a woman aged 80 or over with acute or convalescent COVID-19. CDR3 region: CASSAETGSYEQYF. CDR3 DNA: TGTGCCAGCTCAGCGGAGACAGGATCCTACGAGCAGTACTTC.